The rows below give T cell receptor beta chains drawn from one sample of a study of shared clonotypes between healthy human individuals. Only in-frame clones appear in the TCRdb table, and some are missing; sequencing was by immunoSEQ multiplex PCR. The sample includes some 580,000 clones, roughly 98% of them seen just once. Material: naive CD8+ T cells sorted from blood. All receptors come from a man aged 25 to 40 in good health. Each CDR3 is given with its conserved first and last residue. D genes are given only for firm matches. Clone size is stated in some rows and not others, as once, few, many or a class when expanded.

J gene | clone size | D gene | V gene | CDR3 DNA | CDR3 protein
TRBJ2-7 | - | - | TRBV6-5 | TGTGCCAGCACTCCCAGGCTCGAGGGGACCTACGAGCAGTACTTC | CASTPRLEGTYEQYF
TRBJ2-7 | - | - | TRBV13 | TGTGCCAGCAGCTTAGTGATGGGAGGCGAGCAGTACTTC | CASSLVMGGEQYF
TRBJ1-1 | - | - | TRBV15 | TGTGCCACCAGCAGAGTTGATGTATCCACTGAAGCTTTCTTT | CATSRVDVSTEAFF
TRBJ2-7 | - | - | TRBV7-6 | TGTGCCAGCAGCTTAGGCGGCGGATACGAGCAGTACTTC | CASSLGGGYEQYF
TRBJ1-2 | - | - | TRBV6-6 | TGTGCCAGCAGTTTTCGTCAGGCTGCTAACTATGGCTACACCTTC | CASSFRQAANYGYTF
TRBJ2-3 | - | TRBD1 | TRBV9 | TGTGCCAGCAGCGGTGAGACAGGGAGCACAGATACGCAGTATTTT | CASSGETGSTDTQYF
TRBJ2-5 | - | TRBD2 | TRBV6-5 | TGTGCCAGCAGTTACCTAGCGGGAGATAGGGAGACCCAGTACTTC | CASSYLAGDRETQYF
TRBJ1-2 | once | - | TRBV2 | TGTGCCAGCAGTGAAGCGTTTCGGGGAGGCTACACCTTC | CASSEAFRGGYTF
TRBJ2-7 | - | - | TRBV6-1 | TGTGCCAGCAGTGATTTTTCAGGGCTCGAGCAGTACTTC | CASSDFSGLEQYF
TRBJ2-2 | - | - | TRBV29-1 | TGCAGCGTTGTGGTTACGAACACCGGGGAGCTGTTTTTT | CSVVVTNTGELFF
TRBJ2-7 | - | - | TRBV7-9 | TGTGCCAGCAGCTTAATACAGGGTCCCGAGCAGTACTTC | CASSLIQGPEQYF
TRBJ2-3 | once | TRBD2 | TRBV27 | TGTGCCAGCAGCCCCCCGGAGCGGGAGCGAGATACGCAGTATTTT | CASSPPERERDTQYF
TRBJ2-2 | - | - | TRBV4-1 | TGCGCCAGCAGCCAATTATCCACTTTCGGGGAGCTGTTTTTT | CASSQLSTFGELFF
TRBJ1-4 | - | - | TRBV7-9 | TGTGCCAGCAGCTTGGACATACCAACTAATGAAAAACTGTTTTTT | CASSLDIPTNEKLFF
TRBJ1-1 | - | - | TRBV19 | TGTGCCAGTACTCGGAGGATGAACACTGAAGCTTTCTTT | CASTRRMNTEAFF
TRBJ1-1 | - | - | TRBV9 | TGTGCCAGCAGCTTCAGGGAGAACACTGAAGCTTTCTTT | CASSFRENTEAFF
TRBJ1-5 | - | - | TRBV6-1 | TGTGCCAGCAGGGAAAGGGGGGGCAATCAGCCCCAGCATTTT | CASRERGGNQPQHF
TRBJ2-1 | - | - | TRBV10-3 | TGTGCCACAGAGGCTCAGGGGCAGTCCTACAATGAGCAGTTCTTC | CATEAQGQSYNEQFF
TRBJ2-5 | - | - | TRBV11-2 | TGTGCCAGCACCAAGGAAGACTACCAAGAGACCCAGTACTTC | CASTKEDYQETQYF
TRBJ1-3 | - | - | TRBV7-2 | TGTGCCAGCAGCTTAGCGCGAGTGACCCCCATGGCGGACACCATATATTTT | CASSLARVTPMADTIYF
TRBJ2-7 | - | - | TRBV27 | TGTGCCAGCAGTTCGCCAATCACCCCGACACGGCAGTACTTC | CASSSPITPTRQYF
TRBJ2-1 | once | - | TRBV10-1 | TGCGCCAGCAGTGAAGGTCGGTGGGGGTATGAGCAGTTCTTC | CASSEGRWGYEQFF
TRBJ2-1 | - | - | TRBV7-6 | TGTGCCAGCAGCCCCAGTAGCGGACCCTCCTCCTACAATGAGCAGTTCTTC | CASSPSSGPSSYNEQFF
TRBJ2-3 | - | TRBD2 | TRBV7-8 | TGTGCCAGCAGCCGAGTAAACCCAGCGGGAGGGCCGGGTTTTAGCACAGATACGCAGTATTTT | CASSRVNPAGGPGFSTDTQYF
TRBJ1-2 | once | TRBD1 | TRBV2 | TGTGCCAGCAGGTGGACAGGGGCTCACTATGGCTACACCTTC | CASRWTGAHYGYTF
TRBJ1-2 | - | - | TRBV7-8 | TGTGCCAGCAGCTTAGCCGGCGGTGGGGGGACCTATGGCTACACCTTC | CASSLAGGGGTYGYTF
TRBJ2-7 | - | TRBD1 | TRBV28 | TGTGCCAGCAGTTTTAGGGGGGACAGGTTCTACTTC | CASSFRGDRFYF
TRBJ1-2 | - | - | TRBV29-1 | TGCAGCGTTGAAGTGGGAAGTGGCTACACCTTC | CSVEVGSGYTF
TRBJ2-7 | - | TRBD2 | TRBV4-1 | TGCGCCAGTTCGACTAGCGGGAGTTACGAGCAGTACTTC | CASSTSGSYEQYF
TRBJ2-7 | - | TRBD1 | TRBV11-2 | TGTGCCAGCAGCTTTGACAGGGGGCAGGCCTACGAGCAGTACTTC | CASSFDRGQAYEQYF
TRBJ2-1 | - | TRBD1 | TRBV29-1 | TGCAGCGTTGAAACCGGGACAGGCCTTTACAATGAGCAGTTCTTC | CSVETGTGLYNEQFF
TRBJ2-7 | - | TRBD1 | TRBV9 | TGTGCCAGCAGCCCAGCCGGGACAGCGTCCTACGAGCAGTACTTC | CASSPAGTASYEQYF
TRBJ2-7 | - | - | TRBV7-9 | TGTGCCAGCAGCCCGCTGGAGGGCGAGCAGTACTTC | CASSPLEGEQYF
TRBJ2-3 | - | TRBD2 | TRBV12-5 | TGTGCTAGTGGGAATAGCGGGACAGATACGCAGTATTTT | CASGNSGTDTQYF
TRBJ2-1 | - | - | TRBV18 | TGTGCCAGCTCACCCTTTCTCCCACTGAGCTCCTACAATGAGCAGTTCTTC | CASSPFLPLSSYNEQFF
TRBJ2-1 | - | TRBD2 | TRBV9 | TGTGCCAGCAGCGTATCCCCAAGGGGAGCGGGAGGGTACAATGAGCAGTTCTTC | CASSVSPRGAGGYNEQFF
TRBJ2-1 | - | TRBD1 | TRBV6-4 | TGTGCCAGCAGTGACAGAGAGACAGGGGGATTGAATGAGCAGTTCTTC | CASSDRETGGLNEQFF
TRBJ1-2 | - | TRBD1 | TRBV14 | TGTGCCAGCAGCCCCCGGACAGGGGTTTATGGCTACACCTTC | CASSPRTGVYGYTF
TRBJ2-7 | - | - | TRBV13 | TGTGCCAGCAGCTTCCAGGCCTACGAGCAGTACTTC | CASSFQAYEQYF
TRBJ2-7 | - | TRBD2 | TRBV11-2 | TGTGCCAGCAGCTTAGAACTAGCGGGAGGTTCCTACGAGCAGTACTTC | CASSLELAGGSYEQYF
TRBJ1-1 | - | - | TRBV12-2 | TGTGCAAGTCGCTTAGGTGGGACGGATACGAACACTGAAGCTTTCTTT | CASRLGGTDTNTEAFF
TRBJ1-3 | once | - | TRBV6-5 | TGTGCCAGCACCGACCTCTACTCTGGAAACACCATATATTTT | CASTDLYSGNTIYF
TRBJ1-5 | - | - | TRBV9 | TGTGCCAGCAGCCCAGACCTGAATCAGCCCCAGCATTTT | CASSPDLNQPQHF